This T cell receptor (beta chain) was recorded in a study of control samples from healthy donors and cancer patients (dated by TCRdb to 2018 to 2021). V is trimmed back by 5 bases and J by 3 bases, and the junction contains 9 bases that no gene match accounts for. According to the germline V gene, CDR1 reads SGHVS and CDR2 reads FNYEAQ. From its cysteine to its phenylalanine, the CDR3 spans 16 amino acids. The DNA shown is the 48-base CDR3, in frame from base 1. In regard to this clone: The antigen it recognizes is unknown. No qualities accompany the bases; no much larger clone lies one base away.

The library was obtained by the immunoSEQ multiplex PCR assay. This is the immuneACCESS table as TCRdb keeps it, with only in-frame sequences that have V and J called. A part of the clones is gone; compared with another copy, unresolved V genes explain less than half, and the rest is unexplained. A total of 90,000 to 100,000 clones appear in this sample, around three quarters of them only once. Of the sample, roughly 10% is held by the ten largest clones. Recombination connected TRBV7-6 to TRBJ2-1, and 8 junctional nucleotides match TRBD2. This receptor was taken from a woman aged 25 to 39 in good health. Sample: blood. Here the CDR3 is given as CASSPPRGGLYNEQFF. Here is the DNA: TGTGCCAGCAGCCCACCCCGGGGGGGCCTCTACAATGAGCAGTTCTTC.